A single T cell receptor beta chain is shown here with its context. Original processing methods: Researchers report that nucleated cell counts were estimated from reference gene primer amplification. Repertoires were generated with immunoSEQ multiplex PCR, while TCRdb's copy carries only in-frame clones and drops some. The V and J calls and clone size were taken over from that table, and D and trimming were inferred from the DNA. This sample yields 45,000 to 50,000 clones, of which 85% to 90% are seen a single time; less than 3% belongs to the top ten. This sample is part of a study of blood T cell repertoires in COVID-19. During active infection, Seattle patients enrolled and were then monitored through disease. The specimen sequenced was peripheral blood. The receptor's source is an elderly woman with COVID-19, enrolled during active disease.

CDR3 amino acids: CASSHGDRAHYGYTF. CDR3 DNA: TGCGCCAGCAGCCACGGCGACAGGGCCCACTATGGCTACACCTTC. This chain uses TRBV5-1 with TRBJ1-2, with 7 positions matching TRBD1. The length of the CDR3 is 15 residues. Per germline, CDR1 SGHRS and CDR2 YFSETQ. V shed 4 bases and J 3 bases; nucleotides not matched to a gene: 9.